This entry concerns a single T cell receptor beta chain. The target antigen is unknown. The sample originates from a study of T-cell reconstitution after alpha-beta-depleted transplantation in children. Overall study results and limits: T cells produced anew were the main source of T-cell counts and diversity one year after transplant.

This CDR3 is built from 15 residues. V lost 4 bases and J lost 7, with 14 bases in between. Germline V gene lookup returns CDR1 MNHEY and CDR2 SMNVEV (reference sequence). During its preparation, the TCRbeta library received unique molecular identifiers. TCRdb re-analysed the PCR reads in MiXCR, keeping a single row per CDR3 protein. The sample holds around 450,000 distinct CDR3 sequences, around 15% seen once. The sample in question was PBMCs, mostly from graft donor cells, obtained 360 days after TCRalphabeta/CD19-depleted stem cell transplant. This receptor was taken from a boy less than two years old who had a stem cell transplant for Wiskott-Aldrich syndrome, so the T cells may come from the graft donor. The rearrangement joins TRBV27 to TRBJ1-6; possible D gene TRBD1, 6 bases. The CDR3 protein is CASSSPGHPNSPLHF. For the CDR3, the DNA is TGTGCCAGCAGTTCCCCGGGACACCCAAATTCACCCCTCCACTTT.